These 24 T cell receptor beta chains share one sample of origin, sequenced in a study of T cells in Graves' hyperthyroidism and ophthalmopathy. The TCR beta CDR3 regions underwent amplification using RNA transcripts as the source. HTBI primers were used for first-round RT-PCR of the TCR CDR3. TCRdb recomputed calls from the multiplex PCR reads with MiXCR, one row per CDR3 protein. The sample has 200,000 to 250,000 distinct CDR3 sequences; approximately 16% are singletons. The sequenced material came from blood. Receptors originate from a woman younger than 30 with Graves' ophthalmopathy.

This clonotype was counted many times. This rearrangement joins TRBV19 to TRBJ1-1, with D possibly matching TRBD1 (6 bases). The length of the CDR3 is 14 residues. Trimming left V 4 bases short and J 1 base short, with 10 bases between. The germline V gene has CDR1 LNHDA and CDR2 SQIVND (reference sequence). CDR3 region: CASSTIQGNTEAFF. In DNA, the CDR3 is TGTGCCAGTAGTACTATACAGGGGAACACTGAAGCTTTCTTT.

This clonotype has at least ten counts. This sequence joins TRBV20-1 and TRBJ1-4; D might be TRBD1 (5 bases). V lost 0 bases to trimming and J lost 4 bases, with 12 bases between them. Germline assignment: CDR1 DFQATT and CDR2 SNEGSKA (reference sequence). This CDR3 contains 15 residues. The CDR3 reads CSARDLRGYNEKLFF. The CDR3 coding sequence is TGCAGTGCTAGAGATTTGAGGGGTTATAATGAAAAACTGTTTTTT.

This clonotype was picked up many times. V is TRBV20-1 and J is TRBJ1-2; no clear D. Germline V lookup: CDR1 DFQATT, CDR2 SNEGSKA (reference sequence). This CDR3 comprises 12 residues. The V and J ends lost 3 bases and 2 bases respectively, with 7 bases between them. CDR3 nucleotide sequence: TGCAGTGCTAGTGCTAGGAACTATGGCTACACCTTC. Protein sequence: CSASARNYGYTF.

Many counts were recorded for this clonotype. The chain links TRBV27 to TRBJ2-7; unclear D gene. V lost 10 bases to trimming and J lost 7 bases, with 8 bases between them. Germline-derived CDR1 and CDR2 are MNHEY and SMNVEV (reference sequence). The CDR3 length is 9 residues. The CDR3 loop reads CATLFEQYF. DNA of the CDR3: TGTGCCACCCTATTTGAGCAGTACTTC.

Concerning this clonotype: A clone one base away is much larger, so this may be a read error. The chain is built from TRBV20-1 and TRBJ1-3, with D unresolved. The CDR3 contains 15 residues. Germline CDR1 and CDR2: DFQATT and SNEGSKA (reference sequence). The CDR3 sequence is CSATDAQAFGDTIYF. The CDR3 nucleotides are TGCAGTGCTACCGACGCGCAGGCGTTTGGAGACACCATATATTTT.

There are a few counts of this clonotype. V gene TRBV20-1 combines with J gene TRBJ1-4, with D possibly TRBD1 on 6 matching bases. Looked up from germline, CDR1 is DFQATT and CDR2 is SNEGSKA (reference sequence). The CDR3 contains 13 residues. Between the trimmed V and J ends, which lost 5 bases and 0 bases, there was a span of 7 bases. Here the CDR3 DNA reads TGCAGTGCTCGACAGGCAACTAATGAAAAACTGTTTTTT. It encodes CSARQATNEKLFF.

This clonotype was seen repeatedly, ten times or more. The rearrangement joins TRBV20-1 to TRBJ1-2, with D possibly TRBD1 on 5 matching bases. This CDR3 is 13 amino acids long. V was trimmed by 4 bases and J by 7 bases, leaving 16 bases between them. The germline V gene encodes CDR1 DFQATT and CDR2 SNEGSKA (reference sequence). CDR3 coding DNA: TGCAGTGCTAACCTCCCGGGGCCTGTTGGCTACACCTTC. It translates to CSANLPGPVGYTF.

The chain is built from TRBV6-1 and TRBJ2-1; the match to TRBD2 covers 15 bases. Germline loops: CDR1 MNHNS, CDR2 SASEGT. J gave up 10 bases and V 6 bases, and 10 bases lay outside the gene matches. The CDR3 is 16 residues long. CDR3 DNA sequence: TGTGCCAGCAGCCAAGGACTAGCGGGGGGGCCGCAGGAGCAGTTCTTC. The encoded protein is CASSQGLAGGPQEQFF.

In this sample, this clonotype turned up many times. As DNA, the CDR3 is TGTGCCACCAGTGGGACAGGGGGAGGGACGGAAGAGACCCAGTACTTC. As protein: CATSGTGGGTEETQYF. This chain joins TRBV24-1 and TRBJ2-5; 10 bases agree with TRBD1. Germline V gene data show CDR1 as KGHDR and CDR2 as SFDVKD. The V gene end was trimmed by 5 bases and the J gene end by 3 bases; junction bases not matched to a gene: 8. The CDR3 consists of 16 residues.

This clonotype was seen ten or more times. This rearrangement joins TRBV9 to TRBJ1-4, with 9 bases aligning to TRBD1. V shed 3 bases and J 7 bases; nucleotides not matched to a gene: 22. This CDR3 comprises 20 residues. Germline CDR1 reads SGDLS; CDR2 reads YYNGEE. CDR3 region: CASSAEEPGQGWVRSEKLFF. Written as DNA, the CDR3 is TGTGCCAGCAGCGCCGAGGAGCCGGGACAGGGATGGGTTAGGAGTGAAAAACTGTTTTTT. The variable domain in full, with the rest retrieved from reference TRBV9 and TRBJ1-4, is DSGVTQTPKHLITATGQRVTLRCSPRSGDLSVYWYQQSLDQGLQFLIQYYNGEERAKGNILERFSAQQFPDLHSELNLSSLELGDSALYFCASSAEEPGQGWVRSEKLFFGSGTQLSVL.

This clonotype showed up just a few times. CDR3 nucleotide sequence: TGTGCCAGCAGCCCCACGGCTGCAAGCTCCTACAATGAGCAGTTCTTC. Its protein product is CASSPTAASSYNEQFF. The chain uses TRBV9 and TRBJ2-1; no clear D gene. Trimming shortened V by 4 bases and J by 0 bases, and 14 bases separated the two germline ends. The V gene's germline CDR1 is SGDLS and CDR2 YYNGEE. CDR3 length: 16 amino acids.

This clonotype appeared many times. The genes are TRBV25-1 and TRBJ1-6; 8 bases line up with TRBD1. V lost 8 bases to trimming and J lost 5 bases; unmatched junction nucleotides: 5. Germline assignment: CDR1 MGHDK and CDR2 SYGVNS. The CDR3 loop spans 14 amino acids. The CDR3 sequence is CASRQGANNSPLHF. As DNA, the CDR3 is TGTGCCAGCCGTCAGGGGGCTAATAATTCACCCCTCCACTTT. The full variable domain, in which reference TRBV25-1 and TRBJ1-6 provide the parts outside the CDR3, is EADIYQTPRYLVIGTGKKITLECSQTMGHDKMYWYQQDPGMELHLIHYSYGVNSTEKGDLSSESTVSRIRTEHFPLTLESARPSHTSQYLCASRQGANNSPLHFGNGTRLTVT.

The chain joins TRBV20-1 to TRBJ2-2, with unresolved D. This CDR3 contains 12 residues. V was trimmed by 4 bases and J by 1 base, leaving 4 bases between them. Per germline, CDR1 DFQATT and CDR2 SNEGSKA (reference sequence). DNA for the CDR3: TGCAGTGCTAAACTGAACACCGGGGAGCTGTTTTTT. Residues: CSAKLNTGELFF.

This clonotype was detected many times. The CDR3, as DNA: TGCGCCAGCAGTCGGGCTAGCGGGGACACCGGGGAGCTGTTTTTT. Translation gives CASSRASGDTGELFF. The gene calls are TRBV5-1 and TRBJ2-2; 9 bases line up with TRBD2. The CDR3 runs to 15 residues. The V gene's germline CDR1 is SGHRS and CDR2 YFSETQ. J gave up 3 bases and V 5 bases, and 5 bases lay outside the gene matches.

This clonotype came up many times. The rearrangement uses TRBV20-1 and TRBJ1-1, with D tentatively TRBD1 (5 bases). Trimming took off 5 bases at V and 7 bases at J, with 17 bases between the two ends. This CDR3 is built from 13 residues. In germline, CDR1 is DFQATT, CDR2 SNEGSKA (reference sequence). In DNA form, the CDR3 reads TGCAGTGCTTGGCTAGGGACCTCTCTTGAAGCTTTCTTT. It encodes CSAWLGTSLEAFF.

This chain uses TRBV6-2 or TRBV6-3 with TRBJ1-4, with TRBD1 matching over 7 bases. Germline CDR1 and CDR2: MNHEY and SVGEGT. The CDR3 contains 14 residues. Losses at the gene ends were 6 bases for V and 8 bases for J; bases not matched to a gene: 9. CDR3 loop: CASRLDRVGEKLFF. In nucleotides, the CDR3 is TGTGCCAGCAGACTCGACAGGGTGGGAGAAAAACTGTTTTTT.

The table lists this clonotype with a few counts. The chain couples TRBV9 to TRBJ2-7; 11 nucleotides agree with TRBD1. The J segment lost 4 bases and the V segment lost 3 bases, leaving 6 bases of the junction unmatched. The germline V gene has CDR1 SGDLS and CDR2 YYNGEE. The CDR3 sequence is 15 residues long. The CDR3 protein is CASSASGTGGYEQYF. Here the CDR3 DNA reads TGTGCCAGCAGCGCCTCCGGGACAGGGGGTTACGAGCAGTACTTC.

Many counts were recorded for this clonotype. The chain employs TRBV2 and TRBJ2-3, with D possibly being TRBD2 (7 bases). The germline gives CDR1 SNHLY, CDR2 FYNNEI. V was shortened by 4 bases and J by 3 bases, with 14 bases between the two germline ends. The CDR3 spans 15 residues. CDR3 amino acids: CASSGGLGGTDTQYF. In nucleotides, the CDR3 is TGTGCCAGCAGTGGAGGACTAGGGGGGACAGATACGCAGTATTTT.

This clonotype was seen ten or more times. The chain employs TRBV30 and TRBJ2-1; TRBD2 aligns across 8 bases. CDR1 is GTSNPN and CDR2 is SVGIG in the germline V gene (reference sequence). The CDR3 totals 14 residues. J lost 8 bases, V lost 2 bases, and 8 bases had no gene match. In DNA, the CDR3 is TGTGCCTGGAGTTTTGAGACTAGCGAACATGAGCAGTTCTTC. Protein: CAWSFETSEHEQFF.

This sequence joins TRBV2 and TRBJ1-2; the D is unclear. The CDR3 contains 13 residues. Germline CDR1 reads SNHLY; CDR2 reads FYNNEI. The V and J ends lost 7 bases and 4 bases respectively, with 13 bases between them. This CDR3 is CASNLDPVYGYTF. CDR3 nucleotide sequence: TGTGCCAGCAACCTCGACCCCGTCTATGGCTACACCTTC. The full variable domain, completed using reference TRBV2 and TRBJ1-2, is EPEVTQTPSHQVTQMGQEVILRCVPISNHLYFYWYRQILGQKVEFLVSFYNNEISEKSEIFDDQFSVERPDGSNFTLKIRSTKLEDSAMYFCASNLDPVYGYTFGSGTRLTVV.

The sample holds many counts of this clonotype. The chain carries TRBV5-1 and TRBJ2-3; TRBD1 might be the D (6 bases). The germline gives CDR1 SGHRS, CDR2 YFSETQ. The length of the CDR3 is 15 residues. Between the trimmed V and J ends, which lost 0 bases and 4 bases, there was a span of 12 bases. The CDR3 spells CASSLGQAAADTQYF. CDR3 coding DNA: TGCGCCAGCAGCTTGGGACAGGCTGCCGCAGATACGCAGTATTTT. The whole variable domain, filled in from reference TRBV5-1 and TRBJ2-3, reads KAGVTQTPRYLIKTRGQQVTLSCSPISGHRSVSWYQQTPGQGLQFLFEYFSETQRNKGNFPGRFSGRQFSNSRSEMNVSTLELGDSALYLCASSLGQAAADTQYFGPGTRLTVL.

This clonotype came up many times. This chain joins TRBV28 and TRBJ1-4; no firm D call. Trimming shortened V by 6 bases and J by 8 bases, and 10 bases separated the two germline ends. The CDR3 extends over 12 amino acids. Germline lookup yields CDR1 MDHEN and CDR2 SYDVKM. The CDR3 sequence: CASRRGREKLFF. The CDR3 nucleotides read TGTGCCAGCAGGAGAGGCCGAGAAAAACTGTTTTTT.

This clonotype was seen repeatedly, ten times or more. The J gene is TRBJ2-5, the V gene TRBV2, with D possibly TRBD1 on 6 matching bases. The CDR3 runs 12 residues. Trimming left V 10 bases short and J 4 bases short, with 13 bases between. Germline lookup yields CDR1 SNHLY and CDR2 FYNNEI. CDR3 DNA: TGTGCCACCCAGGGGCTGGGAGAGACCCAGTACTTC. Translating it yields CATQGLGETQYF.

The rearrangement joins TRBV3-1 to TRBJ1-1, with 8 bases that match TRBD1. This CDR3 has 15 residues. Trimming removed 6 bases from V and 0 bases from J; junction bases left unmatched: 6. The germline V gene has CDR1 LGHDT and CDR2 YNNKEL (reference sequence). CDR3 nucleotides: TGTGCCAGCAGGGACCGGGACAGGCTGAACACTGAAGCTTTCTTT. It yields the protein CASRDRDRLNTEAFF.